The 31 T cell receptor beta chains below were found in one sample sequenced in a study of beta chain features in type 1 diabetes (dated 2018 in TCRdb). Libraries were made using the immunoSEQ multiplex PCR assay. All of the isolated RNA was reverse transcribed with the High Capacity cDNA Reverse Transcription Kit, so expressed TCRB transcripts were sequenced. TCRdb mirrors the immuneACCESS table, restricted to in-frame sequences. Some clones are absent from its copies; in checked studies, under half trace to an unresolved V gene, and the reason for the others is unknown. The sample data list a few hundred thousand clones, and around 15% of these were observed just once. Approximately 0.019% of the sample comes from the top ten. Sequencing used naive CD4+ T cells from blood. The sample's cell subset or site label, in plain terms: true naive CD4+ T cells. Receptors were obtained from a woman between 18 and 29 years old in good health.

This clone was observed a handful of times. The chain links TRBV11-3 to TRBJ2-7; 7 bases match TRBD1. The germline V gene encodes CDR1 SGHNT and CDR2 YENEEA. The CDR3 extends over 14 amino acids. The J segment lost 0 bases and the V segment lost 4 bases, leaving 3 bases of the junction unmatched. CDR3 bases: TGTGCCAGCAGCTCCAGGGACAGCTCCTACGAGCAGTACTTC. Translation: CASSSRDSSYEQYF.

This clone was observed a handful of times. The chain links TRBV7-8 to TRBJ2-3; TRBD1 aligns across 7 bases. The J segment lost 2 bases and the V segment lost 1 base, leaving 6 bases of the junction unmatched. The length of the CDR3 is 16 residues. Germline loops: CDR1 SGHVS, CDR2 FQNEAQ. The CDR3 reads CASSLVTGTVTDTQYF. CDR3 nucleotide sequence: TGTGCCAGCAGCTTAGTGACTGGGACAGTCACAGATACGCAGTATTTT.

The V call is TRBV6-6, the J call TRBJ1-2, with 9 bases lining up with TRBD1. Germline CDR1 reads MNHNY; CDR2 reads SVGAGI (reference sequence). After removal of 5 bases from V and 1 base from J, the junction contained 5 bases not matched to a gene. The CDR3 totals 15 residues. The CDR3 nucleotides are TGTGCCAGCAGTCCCGGGACAGGGCATAACTATGGCTACACCTTC. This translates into CASSPGTGHNYGYTF.

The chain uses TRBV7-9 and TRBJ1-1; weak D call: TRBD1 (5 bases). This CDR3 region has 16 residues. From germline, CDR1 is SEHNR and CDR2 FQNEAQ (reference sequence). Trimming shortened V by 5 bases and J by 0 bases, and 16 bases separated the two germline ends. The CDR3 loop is CASSPRTSDMNTEAFF. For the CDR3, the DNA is TGTGCCAGCAGCCCTCGGACATCTGACATGAACACTGAAGCTTTCTTT.

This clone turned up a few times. The DNA for the CDR3 is TGTGCCAGCTCTCGAACCAGCGGCTCCTACAATGAGCAGTTCTTC. It is translated as CASSRTSGSYNEQFF. The chain employs TRBV11-3 and TRBJ2-1, with D possibly being TRBD2 (5 bases). Between the trimmed V and J ends, which lost 8 bases and 0 bases, there was a span of 14 bases. This CDR3 comprises 15 residues. CDR1 SGHNT and CDR2 YENEEA come from the germline V gene.

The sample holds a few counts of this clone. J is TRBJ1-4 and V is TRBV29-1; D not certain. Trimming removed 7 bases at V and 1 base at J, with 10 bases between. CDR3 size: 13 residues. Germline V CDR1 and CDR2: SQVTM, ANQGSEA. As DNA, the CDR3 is TGCAGCGCCGGTATCATAACTAATGAAAAACTGTTTTTT. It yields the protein CSAGIITNEKLFF.

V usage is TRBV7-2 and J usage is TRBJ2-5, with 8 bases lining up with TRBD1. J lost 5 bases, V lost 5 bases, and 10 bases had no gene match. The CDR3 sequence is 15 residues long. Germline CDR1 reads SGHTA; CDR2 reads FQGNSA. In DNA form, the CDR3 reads TGTGCCAGCAGCCAAGCGACAGGGGCGAGCGAGACCCAGTACTTC. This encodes CASSQATGASETQYF. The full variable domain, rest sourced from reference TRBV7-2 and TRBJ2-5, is GAGVSQSPSNKVTEKGKDVELRCDPISGHTALYWYRQSLGQGLEFLIYFQGNSAPDKSGLPSDRFSAERTGGSVSTLTIQRTQQEDSAVYLCASSQATGASETQYFGPGTRLLVL.

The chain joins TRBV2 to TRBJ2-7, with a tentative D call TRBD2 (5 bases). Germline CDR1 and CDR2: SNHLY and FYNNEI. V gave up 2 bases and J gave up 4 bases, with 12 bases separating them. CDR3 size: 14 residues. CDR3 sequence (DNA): TGTGCCAGCAGTGAATCGGGGTCCAAATACGAGCAGTACTTC. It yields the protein CASSESGSKYEQYF.

The CDR3 here is CAWRTQGLATDTQYF. CDR3 bases: TGTGCCTGGAGGACCCAGGGACTAGCGACGGATACGCAGTATTTT. This chain joins TRBV30 and TRBJ2-3; 10 nucleotides line up with TRBD2. Germline V gene lookup returns CDR1 GTSNPN and CDR2 SVGIG (reference sequence). This CDR3 has 15 residues. After removal of 3 bases from V and 6 bases from J, the junction contained 9 bases not matched to a gene.

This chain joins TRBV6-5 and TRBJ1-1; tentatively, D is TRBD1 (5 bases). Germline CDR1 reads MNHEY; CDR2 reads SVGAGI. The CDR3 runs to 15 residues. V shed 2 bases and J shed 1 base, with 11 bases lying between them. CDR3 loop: CASSYARQQNTEAFF. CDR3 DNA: TGTGCCAGCAGTTACGCGAGACAGCAGAACACTGAAGCTTTCTTT.

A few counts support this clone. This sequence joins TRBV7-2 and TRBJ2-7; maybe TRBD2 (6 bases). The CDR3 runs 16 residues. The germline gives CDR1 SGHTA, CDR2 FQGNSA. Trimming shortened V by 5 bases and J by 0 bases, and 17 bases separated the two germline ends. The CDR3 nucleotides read TGTGCCAGCAGCGGGCCGAGGGGACTGCCCTCCTACGAGCAGTACTTC. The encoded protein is CASSGPRGLPSYEQYF.

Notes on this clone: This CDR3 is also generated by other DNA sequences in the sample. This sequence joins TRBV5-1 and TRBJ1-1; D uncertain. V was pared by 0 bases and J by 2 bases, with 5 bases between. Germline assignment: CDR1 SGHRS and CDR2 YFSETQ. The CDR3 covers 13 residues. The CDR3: CASSLAVNTEAFF. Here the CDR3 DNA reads TGCGCCAGCAGCTTGGCAGTCAACACTGAAGCTTTCTTT.

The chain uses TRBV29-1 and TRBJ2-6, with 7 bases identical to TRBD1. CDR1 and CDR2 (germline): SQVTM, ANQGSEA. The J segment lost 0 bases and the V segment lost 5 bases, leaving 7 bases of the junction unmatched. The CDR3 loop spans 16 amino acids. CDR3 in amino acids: CSVLDRSYSGANVLTF. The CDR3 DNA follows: TGCAGCGTTTTGGACAGGAGTTACTCTGGGGCCAACGTCCTGACTTTC.

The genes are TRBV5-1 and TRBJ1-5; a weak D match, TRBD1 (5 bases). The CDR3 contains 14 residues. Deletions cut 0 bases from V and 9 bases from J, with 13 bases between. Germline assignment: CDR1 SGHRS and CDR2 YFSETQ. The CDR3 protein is CASSLGQGTPPQHF. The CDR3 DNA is TGCGCCAGCAGCTTGGGCCAGGGTACGCCGCCCCAGCATTTT.

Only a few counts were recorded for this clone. The CDR3 region is CASTRAPLAGGSRSYEQYF. CDR3 coding DNA: TGTGCCAGCACCCGAGCCCCACTAGCGGGAGGCTCCCGCTCCTACGAGCAGTACTTC. The V call is TRBV21-1, the J call TRBJ2-7; the table names TRBD2, a call not compared with the DNA. TRBV21-1 is termed a pseudogene. This CDR3 comprises 19 residues.

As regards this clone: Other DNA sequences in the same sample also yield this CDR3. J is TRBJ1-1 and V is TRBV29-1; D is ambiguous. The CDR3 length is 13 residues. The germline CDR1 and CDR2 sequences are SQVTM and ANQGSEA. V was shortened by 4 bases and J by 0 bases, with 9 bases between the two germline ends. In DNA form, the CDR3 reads TGCAGCGTTGCAGGACTCTTGAACACTGAAGCTTTCTTT. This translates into CSVAGLLNTEAFF.

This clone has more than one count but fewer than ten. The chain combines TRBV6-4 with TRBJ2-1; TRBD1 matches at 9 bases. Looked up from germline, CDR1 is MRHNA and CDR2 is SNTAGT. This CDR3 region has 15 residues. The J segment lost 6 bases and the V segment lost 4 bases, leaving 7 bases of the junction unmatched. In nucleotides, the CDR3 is TGTGCCAGCAGTGGGGACAGGGAAGCGGGCAATGAGCAGTTCTTC. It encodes CASSGDREAGNEQFF.

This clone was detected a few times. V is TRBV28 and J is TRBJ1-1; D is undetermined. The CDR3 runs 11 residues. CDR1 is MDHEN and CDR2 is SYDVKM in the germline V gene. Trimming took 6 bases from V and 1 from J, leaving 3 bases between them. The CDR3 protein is CASSKNTEAFF. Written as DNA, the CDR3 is TGTGCCAGCAGCAAGAACACTGAAGCTTTCTTT.

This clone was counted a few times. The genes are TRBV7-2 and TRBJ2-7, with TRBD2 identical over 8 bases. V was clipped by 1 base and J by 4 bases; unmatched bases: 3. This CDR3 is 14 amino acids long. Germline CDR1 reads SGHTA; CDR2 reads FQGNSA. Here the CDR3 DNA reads TGTGCCAGCAGCTTAGTTTCGGGAGGGTACGAGCAGTACTTC. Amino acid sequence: CASSLVSGGYEQYF.

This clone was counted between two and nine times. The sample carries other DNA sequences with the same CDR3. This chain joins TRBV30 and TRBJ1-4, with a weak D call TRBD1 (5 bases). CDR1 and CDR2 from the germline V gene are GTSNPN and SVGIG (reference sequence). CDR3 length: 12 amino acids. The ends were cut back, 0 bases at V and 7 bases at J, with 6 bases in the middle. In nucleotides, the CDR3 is TGTGCCTGGAGTGTAAGGGGTGAAAAACTGTTTTTT. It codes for CAWSVRGEKLFF.

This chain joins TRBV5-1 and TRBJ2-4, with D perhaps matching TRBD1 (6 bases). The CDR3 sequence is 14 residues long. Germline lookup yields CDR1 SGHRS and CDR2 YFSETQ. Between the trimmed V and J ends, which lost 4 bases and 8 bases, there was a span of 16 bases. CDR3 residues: CASSPYSQGHIQYF. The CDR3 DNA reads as TGCGCCAGCAGCCCTTATTCACAGGGACACATTCAGTACTTC.

CDR3 sequence reads: CASGTVTGLGTEAFF. DNA for the CDR3: TGCGCCAGCGGCACCGTAACAGGTTTGGGCACTGAAGCTTTCTTT. This chain uses TRBV5-1 with TRBJ1-1; perhaps TRBD1 as D (5 bases). V was pared by 7 bases and J by 4 bases, with 20 bases between. Germline-derived CDR1 and CDR2 are SGHRS and YFSETQ. The length of the CDR3 is 15 residues.

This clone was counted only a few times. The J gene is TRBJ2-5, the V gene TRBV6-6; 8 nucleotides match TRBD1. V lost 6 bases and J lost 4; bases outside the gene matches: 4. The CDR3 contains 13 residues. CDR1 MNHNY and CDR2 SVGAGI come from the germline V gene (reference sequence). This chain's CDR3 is CASRDRGLETQYF. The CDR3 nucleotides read TGTGCCAGCAGAGACAGGGGACTAGAGACCCAGTACTTC.

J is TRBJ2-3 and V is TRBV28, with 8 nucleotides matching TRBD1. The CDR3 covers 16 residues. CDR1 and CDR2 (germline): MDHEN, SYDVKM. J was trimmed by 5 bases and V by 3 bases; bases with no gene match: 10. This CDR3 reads CASSFQGAPALDTQYF. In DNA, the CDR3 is TGTGCCAGCAGTTTCCAGGGGGCGCCTGCGTTAGATACGCAGTATTTT.

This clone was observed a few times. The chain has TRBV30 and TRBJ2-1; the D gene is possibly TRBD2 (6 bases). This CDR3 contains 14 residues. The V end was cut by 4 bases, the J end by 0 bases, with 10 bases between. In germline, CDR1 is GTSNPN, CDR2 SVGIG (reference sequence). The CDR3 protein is CAWKASVSYNEQFF. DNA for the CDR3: TGTGCCTGGAAAGCTAGCGTCTCCTACAATGAGCAGTTCTTC.

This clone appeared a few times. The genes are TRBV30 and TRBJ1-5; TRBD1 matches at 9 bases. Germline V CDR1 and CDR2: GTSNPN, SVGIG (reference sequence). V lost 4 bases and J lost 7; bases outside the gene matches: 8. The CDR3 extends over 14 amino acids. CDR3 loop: CAWNPKTGGQPQHF. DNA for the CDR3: TGTGCCTGGAACCCCAAAACAGGGGGCCAGCCCCAGCATTTT.

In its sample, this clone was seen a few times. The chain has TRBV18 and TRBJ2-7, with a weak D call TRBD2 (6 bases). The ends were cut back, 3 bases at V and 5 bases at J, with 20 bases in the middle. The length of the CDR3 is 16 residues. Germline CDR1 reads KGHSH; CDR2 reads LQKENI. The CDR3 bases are TGTGCCAGCTCACCCGTCACTAGCCGGACCGGGAACGAGCAGTACTTC. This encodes CASSPVTSRTGNEQYF. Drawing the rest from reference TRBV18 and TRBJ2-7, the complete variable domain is NAGVMQNPRHLVRRRGQEARLRCSPMKGHSHVYWYRQLPEEGLKFMVYLQKENIIDESGMPKERFSAEFPKEGPSILRIQQVVRGDSAAYFCASSPVTSRTGNEQYFGPGTRLTVT.

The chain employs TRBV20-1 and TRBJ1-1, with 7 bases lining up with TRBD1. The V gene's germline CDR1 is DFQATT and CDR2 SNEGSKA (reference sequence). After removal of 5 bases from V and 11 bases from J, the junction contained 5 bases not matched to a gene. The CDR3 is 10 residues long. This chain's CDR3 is CSAQDRSAFF. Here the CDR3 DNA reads TGCAGTGCTCAGGACAGGAGCGCTTTCTTT.

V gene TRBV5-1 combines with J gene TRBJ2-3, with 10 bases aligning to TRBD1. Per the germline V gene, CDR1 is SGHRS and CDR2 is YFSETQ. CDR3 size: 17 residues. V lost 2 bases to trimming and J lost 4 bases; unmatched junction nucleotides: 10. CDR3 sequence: CASSFRDRGDLADTQYF. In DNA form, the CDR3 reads TGCGCCAGCAGCTTCCGGGACAGGGGTGATCTAGCAGATACGCAGTATTTT.

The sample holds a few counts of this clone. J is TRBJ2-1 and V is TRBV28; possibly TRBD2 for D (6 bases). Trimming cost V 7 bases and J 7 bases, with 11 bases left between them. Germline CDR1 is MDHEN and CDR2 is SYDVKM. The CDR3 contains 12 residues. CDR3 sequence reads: CASTGRGNEQFF. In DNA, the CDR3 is TGTGCCAGCACAGGGCGGGGTAATGAGCAGTTCTTC.

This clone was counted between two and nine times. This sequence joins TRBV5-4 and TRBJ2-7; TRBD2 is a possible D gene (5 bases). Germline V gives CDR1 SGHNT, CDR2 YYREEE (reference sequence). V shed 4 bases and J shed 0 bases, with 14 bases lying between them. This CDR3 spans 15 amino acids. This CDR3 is CASSPSSRASYEQYF. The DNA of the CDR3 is TGTGCCAGCAGCCCCTCATCGCGGGCCTCCTACGAGCAGTACTTC.